Listed below are T cell receptor beta chains from one sample, sequenced in a study of blood T cells in healthy people across ages. TCRdb processed the 5' RACE reads anew with MiXCR; each CDR3 protein has one entry. Counted here are 1.5 million to 2 million distinct CDR3 sequences, 25% to 30% occurring once; the ten biggest clones make up about 8%. The sequencing sample was made of blood. The receptors originated from a woman in her thirties in good health. Both conserved end residues are part of each CDR3. The D gene is left open where the match is weak. Only some rows state a clone size, as once, few, many or a class for expanded clones.

. TRBJ2-1 TRBD1 TRBV7-9 CAISSGTGYNEKFF TGTGCCATCAGCTCTGGGACAGGGTACAATGAGAAGTTCTTC
few TRBJ1-5 TRBD1 TRBV28 CASGRLTGDQPQHF TGTGCCAGCGGCCGCCTCACAGGGGATCAGCCCCAGCATTTT
. TRBJ1-1 . TRBV19 CASSGSGQNTEAFF TGTGCCAGTAGTGGTTCCGGGCAGAACACTGAAGCTTTCTTT
few TRBJ2-3 TRBD2 TRBV9 CASSVVVLAGGLSTDTQYF TGTGCCAGCAGCGTAGTTGTACTAGCGGGAGGCCTAAGCACAGATACGCAGTATTTT
. TRBJ1-2 . TRBV28 CASSLRLVGGYTF TGTGCCAGCAGCCTTCGGCTCGTCGGGGGCTACACCTTC
many TRBJ2-7 . TRBV7-2 CASSRGTGTSNINEQYF TGTGCCAGCAGCAGGGGGACAGGGACTAGCAACATTAACGAGCAGTACTTC
. TRBJ2-3 TRBD2 TRBV20-1 CSARGLAGAIGDTRYF TGCAGTGCTAGAGGACTAGCGGGGGCAATCGGGGATACGCGGTATTTT
. TRBJ2-5 TRBD2 TRBV5-1 CTSSVGLADQETQYF TGCACCAGCAGCGTGGGACTAGCGGACCAAGAGACCCAGTACTTC
few TRBJ2-7 . TRBV12-3/TRBV12-4 CASSLANPYEQYF TGTGCCAGCAGTTTAGCGAACCCCTACGAGCAGTACTTC
. TRBJ2-2 TRBD2 TRBV7-2 CASSFNRDYPNTGELFF TGTGCCAGCAGCTTCAACCGGGACTACCCGAACACCGGGGAGCTGTTTTTT
once TRBJ2-5 . TRBV9 CASSVAGTQGPETQYF TGTGCCAGCAGCGTAGCCGGGACCCAGGGGCCGGAGACCCAGTACTTC